This T cell receptor (beta chain) came from a study of chronic HIV infection and antiretroviral therapy. TCRdb analysed the 5' RACE reads with MiXCR anew, one entry per CDR3 protein. Counted here are some 37,000 distinct CDR3 sequences, around 8.7% occurring once; the ten biggest clones make up about 3%. This clonotype was detected many times. The sample was peripheral blood. The receptor comes from an adult who had HIV and had not received antiretroviral therapy, or was an uninfected healthy control (not recorded which).

The CDR3 is CASSLAPGKQYF. CDR3 DNA: TGTGCCAGCAGTTTGGCCCCGGGGAAACAGTACTTC. V gene TRBV27 combines with J gene TRBJ2-7, with D possibly TRBD2 on 5 matching bases. The CDR3 totals 12 residues. V dropped 3 bases and J dropped 10 bases, with 13 bases sitting between them. Germline CDR1 is MNHEY and CDR2 is SMNVEV (reference sequence).